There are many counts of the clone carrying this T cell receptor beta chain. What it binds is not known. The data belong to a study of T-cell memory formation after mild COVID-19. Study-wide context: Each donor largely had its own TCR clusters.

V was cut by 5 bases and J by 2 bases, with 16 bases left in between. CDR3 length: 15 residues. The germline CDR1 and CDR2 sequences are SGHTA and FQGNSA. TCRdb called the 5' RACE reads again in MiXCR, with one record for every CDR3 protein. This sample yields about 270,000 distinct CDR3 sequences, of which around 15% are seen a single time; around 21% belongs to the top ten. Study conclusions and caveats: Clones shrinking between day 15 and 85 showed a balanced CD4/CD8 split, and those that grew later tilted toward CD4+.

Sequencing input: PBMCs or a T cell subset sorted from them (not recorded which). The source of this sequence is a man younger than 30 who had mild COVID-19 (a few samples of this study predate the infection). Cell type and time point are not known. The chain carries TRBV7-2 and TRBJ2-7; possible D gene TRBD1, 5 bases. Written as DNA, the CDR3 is TGTGCCAGCAGCCTAAAATGGGGCACAACCTACGAGCAGTACTTC. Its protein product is CASSLKWGTTYEQYF.